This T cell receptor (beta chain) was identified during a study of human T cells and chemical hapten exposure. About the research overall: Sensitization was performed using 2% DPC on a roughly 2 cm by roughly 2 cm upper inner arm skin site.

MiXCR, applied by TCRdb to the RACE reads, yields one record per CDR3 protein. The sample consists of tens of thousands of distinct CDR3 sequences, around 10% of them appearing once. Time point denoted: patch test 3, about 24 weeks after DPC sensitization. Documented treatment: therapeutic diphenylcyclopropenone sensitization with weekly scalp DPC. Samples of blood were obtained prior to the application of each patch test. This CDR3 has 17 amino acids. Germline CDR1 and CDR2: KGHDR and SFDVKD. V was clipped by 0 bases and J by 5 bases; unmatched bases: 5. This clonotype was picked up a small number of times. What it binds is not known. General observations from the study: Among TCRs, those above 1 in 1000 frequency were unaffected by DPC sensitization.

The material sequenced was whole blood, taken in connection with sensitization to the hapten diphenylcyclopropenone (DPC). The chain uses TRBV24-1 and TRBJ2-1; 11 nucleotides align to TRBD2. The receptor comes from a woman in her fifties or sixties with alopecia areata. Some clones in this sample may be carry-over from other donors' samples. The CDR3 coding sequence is TGTGCCACCAGTGATTTGTCCCTAGCGGGGGGAGACAATGAGCAGTTCTTC. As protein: CATSDLSLAGGDNEQFF.